Below, 7 T cell receptor beta chains from the same sample are listed, as sequenced in a study of T-cell memory formation after mild COVID-19. TCRdb used MiXCR to reprocess the 5' RACE reads, holding one entry per CDR3 protein. The repertoire holds some 120,000 distinct CDR3 sequences, with approximately 16% as singletons. What was sequenced was PBMCs or a T cell subset sorted from them (not recorded which). These receptors came from an adult woman who had mild COVID-19 (a few samples of this study predate the infection). Cell type and time point are not known.

This clonotype came up a few times. The chain has TRBV2 and TRBJ2-1; 10 bases are a match to TRBD2. J was trimmed by 2 bases and V by 4 bases; bases with no gene match: 5. The germline V gene encodes CDR1 SNHLY and CDR2 FYNNEI. CDR3 size: 16 residues. The CDR3 reads CASSVVAGGPYNEQFF. In DNA form, the CDR3 reads TGTGCCAGCAGTGTCGTAGCGGGGGGCCCCTACAATGAGCAGTTCTTC.

This clonotype came up a few times. The V and J genes are TRBV7-3 and TRBJ2-1; a weak D match, TRBD2 (6 bases). V lost 3 bases and J 10 bases, leaving 19 bases between the germline ends. This CDR3 has 15 residues. CDR1 SGHTA and CDR2 FQGTGA come from the germline V gene. The CDR3 protein is CASSFDRAGRGEQFF. As DNA, the CDR3 is TGTGCCAGCAGCTTTGATAGGGCCGGGAGAGGCGAGCAGTTCTTC. The whole variable domain, filled in from reference TRBV7-3 and TRBJ2-1, reads GAGVSQTPSNKVTEKGKYVELRCDPISGHTALYWYRQSLGQGPEFLIYFQGTGAADDSGLPNDRFFAVRPEGSVSTLKIQRTERGDSAVYLCASSFDRAGRGEQFFGPGTRLTVL.

This clonotype was counted between two and nine times. This chain links TRBV7-9 with TRBJ2-7; 12 bases are a match to TRBD2. Trimming took 3 bases from V and 0 from J; bases not matched to a gene: 9. Germline values: CDR1 SEHNR, CDR2 FQNEAQ (reference sequence). The CDR3 has 18 residues. The CDR3 DNA reads TGTGCCAGCAGCTTGACTAGCGGGAGAGAACCCTACTCCTACGAGCAGTACTTC. This translates into CASSLTSGREPYSYEQYF. The full variable domain, completed using reference TRBV7-9 and TRBJ2-7, is DTGVSQNPRHKITKRGQNVTFRCDPISEHNRLYWYRQTLGQGPEFLTYFQNEAQLEKSRLLSDRFSAERPKGSFSTLEIQRTEQGDSAMYLCASSLTSGREPYSYEQYFGPGTRLTVT.

The chain uses TRBV12-3 or TRBV12-4 and TRBJ2-7, with D maybe TRBD2 (5 bases). With 6 bases removed from V and 2 bases from J, the gap between germline ends came to 11 bases. The CDR3 extends over 13 amino acids. The CDR3 DNA sequence: TGTGCCAGCAGACTAGAAACTACCTACGAGCAGTACTTC. It translates to CASRLETTYEQYF.

The rearrangement joins TRBV24-1 to TRBJ2-3, with 9 bases aligning to TRBD1. CDR3 size: 16 residues. CDR1 is KGHDR, CDR2 SFDVKD, per germline. Trimming took 4 bases from V and 1 from J; bases not matched to a gene: 5. CDR3 nucleotide sequence: TGTGCCACCAGTGACGCACAGGGGGCAGGCACAGATACGCAGTATTTT. This gives the protein CATSDAQGAGTDTQYF.

This clonotype was detected ten times or more. The rearrangement links TRBV12-3 or TRBV12-4 to TRBJ1-1, with 9 bases lining up with TRBD1. V shed 3 bases and J 6 bases; nucleotides not matched to a gene: 2. The CDR3 extends over 13 amino acids. CDR3 sequence (DNA): TGTGCCAGCAGTTTCCGGACAGGGGCTGAAGCTTTCTTT. It yields the protein CASSFRTGAEAFF.

This chain links TRBV30 with TRBJ2-3; 8 bases agree with TRBD1. The CDR3 is 18 residues long. Germline CDR1 reads GTSNPN; CDR2 reads SVGIG (reference sequence). Trimming cost V 0 bases and J 3 bases; bases outside gene matches: 14. The CDR3 coding sequence is TGTGCCTGGAGTGTACCACCGGGACAGGTCTTAGGAACAGATACGCAGTATTTT. As protein: CAWSVPPGQVLGTDTQYF.